The 10 T cell receptor beta chains in this list originate from one sample, sequenced in a study of Tregs in tolerant kidney transplant recipients. Related graft donors supplied nonmyeloablative bone marrow transplants, and mixed chimerism was transient. The protocol was immunoSEQ multiplex PCR, while the TCRdb copy is restricted to in-frame clones and leaves out a portion. The profile shows tens of thousands of clones, over 75% of them singletons. This material consisted of CD4+ T cells from blood (PBMCs), taken 24 months after the transplant. The source of these receptors is a human patient who received a combined kidney and bone marrow transplant. The graft donor may account for some of the T cells.

This clone was observed once. V usage is TRBV18 and J usage is TRBJ2-2; TRBD2 matches 7 bases. Looked up from germline, CDR1 is KGHSH and CDR2 is LQKENI. CDR3 length: 17 amino acids. With V trimmed by 2 bases and J by 4 bases, 10 bases remained unmatched. This CDR3 reads CASSPLFGGSSTGELFF. In DNA form, the CDR3 reads TGTGCCAGCTCACCATTGTTCGGCGGGAGTAGCACCGGGGAGCTGTTTTTT.

The chain uses TRBV29-1 and TRBJ1-1; TRBD1 is a possible D gene (6 bases). This CDR3 has 10 amino acids. Looked up from germline, CDR1 is SQVTM and CDR2 is ANQGSEA. Deletions cut 6 bases from V and 4 bases from J, with 6 bases between. The chain's CDR3 is CSVGGTEAFF. CDR3 nucleotides: TGCAGCGTAGGGGGCACTGAAGCTTTCTTT.

The V call is TRBV19, the J call TRBJ2-5; 10 bases line up with TRBD2. The CDR3 extends over 15 amino acids. With 5 bases clipped from V and 5 bases from J, the junction kept 8 bases outside the gene matches. Germline CDR1 LNHDA, CDR2 SQIVND (reference sequence). Here the CDR3 DNA reads TGTGCCAGTAGTTCCGCTAGCGGGAGATTGGAGACCCAGTACTTC. It yields the protein CASSSASGRLETQYF.

The genes are TRBV28 and TRBJ2-7, with a possible D match to TRBD1 (6 bases). Germline assignment: CDR1 MDHEN and CDR2 SYDVKM. The CDR3 length is 15 residues. Trimming took 2 bases from V and 9 from J, leaving 20 bases between them. DNA of the CDR3: TGTGCCAGCAGTTTAGGACAGCAACAATGGCGAGGGCAGTACTTC. Translation: CASSLGQQQWRGQYF. Full variable domain (missing parts from reference TRBV28 and TRBJ2-7): DVKVTQSSRYLVKRTGEKVFLECVQDMDHENMFWYRQDPGLGLRLIYFSYDVKMKEKGDIPEGYSVSREKKERFSLILESASTNQTSMYLCASSLGQQQWRGQYFGPGTRLTVT.

This chain uses TRBV23-1 with TRBJ1-5; tentatively, D is TRBD1 (6 bases). TRBV23-1 is marked as an open reading frame, function uncertain. There are 18 residues in the CDR3. Trimming pared 1 base from V and 7 bases from J, leaving 23 bases between. The CDR3 spells CASSQFHHSGVVGQPQHF. Written as DNA, the CDR3 is TGCGCCAGCAGTCAATTCCATCACTCAGGGGTGGTTGGCCAGCCCCAGCATTTT.

The gene calls are TRBV7-9 and TRBJ1-5; D remains unclear. Germline-derived CDR1 and CDR2 are SEHNR and FQNEAQ (reference sequence). This CDR3 region has 13 residues. V lost 6 bases, J lost 1 base, and 7 bases lay in between. The CDR3 is CASSIFSNQPQHF. The CDR3 bases are TGTGCCAGCAGTATTTTCAGCAATCAGCCCCAGCATTTT.

The chain carries TRBV10-3 and TRBJ1-6; TRBD1 aligns across 8 bases. With 9 bases clipped from V and 9 bases from J, the junction kept 7 bases outside the gene matches. The germline gives CDR1 ENHRY, CDR2 SYGVKD. The CDR3 runs to 13 residues. CDR3 nucleotide sequence: TGTGCCATGACGACAGGGGATGGTTCACCCCTCCACTTT. It is translated as CAMTTGDGSPLHF.

The chain carries TRBV20-1 and TRBJ2-7; 7 bases align to TRBD1. The CDR3 spans 10 residues. The ends lost 5 bases at V and 7 bases at J; junction bases unmatched: 2. From germline, CDR1 is DFQATT and CDR2 SNEGSKA (reference sequence). The CDR3 sequence is CSAGQAEQYF. The CDR3 DNA is TGCAGTGCTGGACAGGCTGAGCAGTACTTC.

This clone was seen more than once but under ten times. The chain combines TRBV5-1 with TRBJ1-2; no clear D gene. The CDR3 is 13 residues long. Trimming pared 1 base from V and 2 bases from J, leaving 6 bases between. Germline V gene sequence: CDR1 SGHRS, CDR2 YFSETQ. DNA of the CDR3: TGCGCCAGCAGCTTGTCAGTAAACTATGGCTACACCTTC. This gives the protein CASSLSVNYGYTF.

The chain is built from TRBV7-2 and TRBJ2-5; the match to TRBD1 covers 7 bases. J was trimmed by 2 bases and V by 1 base; bases with no gene match: 4. The CDR3 has 15 amino acids. Germline V CDR1 and CDR2: SGHTA, FQGNSA. The CDR3 bases are TGTGCCAGCAGCTTAGGTGGGACAGATCAAGAGACCCAGTACTTC. Translation gives CASSLGGTDQETQYF.